A selection of T cell receptor beta chains follows, all from one sample in a study of PD-1 blockade in mismatch repair-deficient tumors. The data were produced by immunoSEQ multiplex PCR, yet TCRdb's version contains in-frame clones alone and is incomplete. The sample lists under 15,000 clones; around 84% were seen once. Source: PBMCs, taken less than 15 weeks after starting pembrolizumab. The receptors were gathered from an adult with mismatch repair-deficient cancer. Each CDR3 is given with its conserved first and last residue. A D gene is named only where the DNA matches it firmly. Size is stated for part of the rows, as once, few or many counts, or as a class when the clone is expanded.

D gene	J gene	V gene	clone size	CDR3 DNA	CDR3 protein
TRBD2	TRBJ2-5	TRBV5-5	.	TGTGCCAGCAGCTTGTCCTCTAGCGGGAGCGAGACCCAGTACTTC	CASSLSSSGSETQYF
.	TRBJ1-1	TRBV28	.	TGTGCCAGCATCACTACCGGGGACACTGAAGCTTTCTTT	CASITTGDTEAFF
TRBD1	TRBJ1-6	TRBV11-3	.	TGTGCCAGCAGCTTAGCAGGGGACAGGGACTCACCCCTCCACTTT	CASSLAGDRDSPLHF
.	TRBJ2-1	TRBV11-3	.	TGTGCCAGCAGCTTAGGTTTTACGGGAGCCTCCAATGAGCAGTTCTTC	CASSLGFTGASNEQFF
.	TRBJ2-1	TRBV28	.	TGTGCCAGCAGGACTCTTTCCCCCCCCAATGAGCAGTTCTTC	CASRTLSPPNEQFF
.	TRBJ2-7	TRBV19	.	TGTGCCAGTAGTATCACGTGGGGGGACTCCTACGAGCAGTACTTC	CASSITWGDSYEQYF
TRBD2	TRBJ2-1	TRBV5-1	.	TGCGCCAGCAGCACAAGGACTAGCGGAGTTCACAATGAGCAGTTCTTC	CASSTRTSGVHNEQFF
TRBD1	TRBJ1-1	TRBV7-8	.	TGTGCCAGCAGCTTAGCGGTAGGACAGGGGGCCGGGTTTACTGAAGCTTTCTTT	CASSLAVGQGAGFTEAFF
.	TRBJ2-2	TRBV7-3	.	TGTGCTAGCAGTTCGGCGAACACCGGGGAGCTGTTTTTT	CASSSANTGELFF
TRBD2	TRBJ2-5	TRBV13	.	TGTGCCAGCAGCTTAGGGCTAGCGGGACCTTCGGGGACCCAGTACTTC	CASSLGLAGPSGTQYF
TRBD1	TRBJ1-1	TRBV4-1	once	TGCGCCAGCAGCCAAAGACAGGGGGGGAACACTGAAGCTTTCTTT	CASSQRQGGNTEAFF
.	TRBJ1-2	TRBV4-1	.	TGCGCCAGCAGCTATAGATATGGCTACACCTTC	CASSYRYGYTF
.	TRBJ2-5	TRBV28	.	TGTGCCAGCAGGGACAGTCAAGAGACCCAGTACTTC	CASRDSQETQYF
.	TRBJ1-5	TRBV28	.	TGTGCCAGCAGTTTAGGGGGGGCAAACAATCAGCCCCAGCATTTT	CASSLGGANNQPQHF
TRBD1	TRBJ2-2	TRBV27	.	TGTGCCAGCAGTTTAGATTGGGACAGGGAAACCGGGGAGCTGTTTTTT	CASSLDWDRETGELFF
TRBD1	TRBJ1-4	TRBV6-5	.	TGTGCCAGCAGTTACTCAGGGACAGGGACGTGGAAACTGTTTTTT	CASSYSGTGTWKLFF
.	TRBJ1-1	TRBV11-2	.	TGTGCCAGCAGCTTATGGTCAGGGGCTAACGGAGGCACTGAAGCTTTCTTT	CASSLWSGANGGTEAFF
.	TRBJ1-1	TRBV28	.	TGTGCCAGCAGTCCACATAGGACAGAGAACACTGAAGCTTTCTTT	CASSPHRTENTEAFF
TRBD2	TRBJ2-3	TRBV29-1	.	TGCAGCGTTGAAGCGGCTAGCGGGGCCACAGATACGCAGTATTTT	CSVEAASGATDTQYF
.	TRBJ2-5	TRBV28	once	TGTGCCAGCAGTACCCCGGGGGCCCAGTACTTC	CASSTPGAQYF
TRBD1	TRBJ2-7	TRBV2	few	TGTGCCTGTCGGGACAGGGGGCCCGAGCAGTACTTC	CACRDRGPEQYF
TRBD1	TRBJ2-3	TRBV29-1	.	TGCAGCGTTGAAGGACTAAGACAGGGGGCGGGCACAGATACGCAGTATTTT	CSVEGLRQGAGTDTQYF
TRBD2	TRBJ2-3	TRBV6-5	.	TGTGCCAGCAGTTACTCGGGGGTTCTAGCGGAGGATACGCAGTATTTT	CASSYSGVLAEDTQYF
TRBD1	TRBJ1-4	TRBV5-1	once	TGCGCCAGCAGCCCATCGACAGGGGCTGGAAAACTGTTTTTT	CASSPSTGAGKLFF
.	TRBJ2-7	TRBV11-2	few	TGTGCCAGCAGCCGAGTACAGGGTATCGACGAGCAGTACTTC	CASSRVQGIDEQYF
TRBD2	TRBJ2-7	TRBV2	.	TGTGCCAGCAGTGAAGCACCCGGGGGGGGCTACGAGCAGTACTTC	CASSEAPGGGYEQYF
TRBD2	TRBJ2-1	TRBV5-4	.	TGTGCCAGCGCCCGGGACTACTCTCCGAGGAATGAGCAGTTCTTC	CASARDYSPRNEQFF
.	TRBJ1-2	TRBV5-6	once	TGTGCCAGCAGCCCAACAGGGTGGTCCTATGGCTACACCTTC	CASSPTGWSYGYTF
.	TRBJ1-4	TRBV18	.	TGTGCCAGCTCACCACCGCCCGACGGGGGAAAACTGTTTTTT	CASSPPPDGGKLFF
TRBD2	TRBJ2-1	TRBV7-3	.	TGTGCCAGCAGCCCAACAGCGGGGGGCTACAATGAGCAGTTCTTC	CASSPTAGGYNEQFF
TRBD2	TRBJ2-1	TRBV28	.	TGTGCCAGCAGCGTTACCCGGACTAGCGGGTCCAACTCCTACAATGAGCAGTTCTTC	CASSVTRTSGSNSYNEQFF
TRBD2	TRBJ2-7	TRBV27	.	TGTGCCAGCAGTATCGCCGGGACTAGCGGGACCCCCTACGAGCAGTACTTC	CASSIAGTSGTPYEQYF
TRBD1	TRBJ2-3	TRBV19	.	TGTGCCACTCAACAGGGGGCTTTAGCAGATACGCAGTATTTT	CATQQGALADTQYF
TRBD1	TRBJ1-3	TRBV4-1	.	TGCGCCAGCAGCCACGGGACAGGGGGAAACACCATATATTTT	CASSHGTGGNTIYF
.	TRBJ1-4	TRBV9	.	TGTGCCAGCAGCGTAGATTTGGGGGCGGCTGAAAAACTGTTTTTT	CASSVDLGAAEKLFF
TRBD2	TRBJ2-1	TRBV5-3	.	TGTGCCAGAAGCTCCTCCCTGACCGGGACTAGGGACCCTCAGAGCTCCTACAATGAGCAGTTCTTC	CARSSSLTGTRDPQSSYNEQFF
TRBD1	TRBJ1-6	TRBV7-9	.	TGTGCCAGCAGCTCAGCCCACAGGGGGGATAATTCACCCCTCCACTTT	CASSSAHRGDNSPLHF
.	TRBJ1-6	TRBV7-2	.	TGTGCCAGCAGCTTGGGGGCGGGTGTCTATAATTCACCCCTCCACTTT	CASSLGAGVYNSPLHF
TRBD1	TRBJ1-2	TRBV28	.	TGTGCCAGCAGTTCCCCCTTTATGCCTCGGGACAGCTCTAACTATGGCTACACCTTC	CASSSPFMPRDSSNYGYTF
TRBD2	TRBJ2-1	TRBV25-1	.	TGTGCCAGCAGTGATTTGACTAGCGGGATAGGCAATGAGCAGTTCTTC	CASSDLTSGIGNEQFF
.	TRBJ2-1	TRBV14	.	TGTGCCAGCAGCCAGGGCAGGGTAAGGATTTCCTACAATGAGCAGTTCTTC	CASSQGRVRISYNEQFF
TRBD1	TRBJ2-3	TRBV28	.	TGTGCCAGCAGTTTGTTAATGACAGGGCGAGGAACAGATACGCAGTATTTT	CASSLLMTGRGTDTQYF
TRBD1	TRBJ2-1	TRBV9	.	TGTGCCAGCAACCGACAGGGAGCCAACAATGAGCAGTTCTTC	CASNRQGANNEQFF
.	TRBJ2-7	TRBV19	.	TGTGCCAGTAGTTCCCCCGGCGGCTACGAGCAGTACTTC	CASSSPGGYEQYF
TRBD1	TRBJ2-4	TRBV5-4	.	TGTGCCAGCAGCTCAGACTTCGACAGGGCCCACATTCAGTACTTC	CASSSDFDRAHIQYF
.	TRBJ2-7	TRBV27	few	TGTGCCAGCAGGGACGGGACCTACGAGCAGTACTTC	CASRDGTYEQYF
TRBD2	TRBJ2-1	TRBV5-1	.	TGCGCCAGCAAAAGGACTAGCGGTTACAATGAGCAGTTCTTC	CASKRTSGYNEQFF
.	TRBJ2-7	TRBV28	.	TGTGCCAGCAGACTCCGGGGGTCCTACGAGCAGTACTTC	CASRLRGSYEQYF
.	TRBJ1-2	TRBV5-6	.	TGTGCCAGCAGCTTTCTTCCGAACTATGGCTACACCTTC	CASSFLPNYGYTF
.	TRBJ1-5	TRBV28	.	TGTGCCAGCAGTTCCTATCATCAGCCCCAGCATTTT	CASSSYHQPQHF
TRBD1	TRBJ2-3	TRBV18	.	TGTGCCAGCTCACCCCGCCGGGACAGGGCAGCGGATACGCAGTATTTT	CASSPRRDRAADTQYF
.	TRBJ1-1	TRBV27	.	TGTGCCAGCAGTTTTAGCCAGTGGAACACTGAAGCTTTCTTT	CASSFSQWNTEAFF